A selection of T cell receptor beta chains follows, all from one sample in a study of blood T cell repertoires in COVID-19. The protocol was immunoSEQ multiplex PCR, while the TCRdb copy is restricted to in-frame clones and leaves out a portion. The data contain roughly 190,000 clones, roughly 84% of them seen just once; the ten biggest clones take up roughly a fifth. The sequenced sample consisted of peripheral blood. Source of these receptors: a human donor in a cohort sampled during active COVID-19. The CDR3 runs from the conserved cysteine through the conserved F or W. D genes are given only for firm matches. Clone size is not always given. Where it is, it says once, few, many or a class for expanded clones.

v_gene,d_gene,j_gene,abundance,CDR3nt,CDR3aa
TRBV2,.,TRBJ2-7,.,TGTGCCAGCTGTGCCTCGGAGGGCTACGAGCAGTACTTC,CASCASEGYEQYF
TRBV15,.,TRBJ2-5,.,TGTGCCACCAGCCGGCGGTCGTACCAAGAGACCCAGTACTTC,CATSRRSYQETQYF
TRBV4-1,TRBD1,TRBJ2-7,.,TGCGCCAGCAGCCAAGGCGCGGGACAGGGTTACTACGAGCAGTACTTC,CASSQGAGQGYYEQYF
TRBV28,TRBD1,TRBJ1-1,.,TGTGCCAGCAGTTCACGAATGACAGGGCAGGACACTGAAGCTTTCTTT,CASSSRMTGQDTEAFF
TRBV15,.,TRBJ2-5,.,TGTGCCACCAGCAGAGGCGTGGAGACCCAGTACTTC,CATSRGVETQYF
TRBV3-1/TRBV3-2,TRBD2,TRBJ2-3,.,TGTGCCAGCAGCCAAGAATCGGTAGCGGGGGACCCGACAGATACGCAGTATTTT,CASSQESVAGDPTDTQYF
TRBV19,.,TRBJ2-5,.,TGTGCCAGTAGCCCACAAGGGGGTCAAGAGACCCAGTACTTC,CASSPQGGQETQYF
TRBV3-1/TRBV3-2,TRBD1,TRBJ2-5,.,TGTGCCAGCAGTCCGGGACAGGGGGCGTACCAAGAGACCCAGTACTTC,CASSPGQGAYQETQYF
TRBV18,TRBD1,TRBJ2-7,.,TGTGCCAGCTCACTCCGGGACAGGGCTGCCGAGCAGTACTTC,CASSLRDRAAEQYF
TRBV2,.,TRBJ1-2,once,TGTGCCAGCAGTGGCTTTGAAGGCGGTGGCTACACCTTC,CASSGFEGGGYTF
TRBV29-1,TRBD1,TRBJ1-2,.,TGCAGCACAACCGGACAGGGGGACTATGGCTACACCTTC,CSTTGQGDYGYTF
TRBV28,TRBD2,TRBJ2-3,.,TGTGCCAGCAGCTTAACGGTGGGGACTAGCGGGAGGTCGGGTACGCAGTATTTT,CASSLTVGTSGRSGTQYF
TRBV9,TRBD1,TRBJ1-2,.,TGTGCCAGCAGCGCCGGACAGGCTATCTCGGGGGGCTACACCTTC,CASSAGQAISGGYTF
TRBV7-2,.,TRBJ2-2,.,TGTGCCAGCAGCAGGACTTTGGGGAACACCGGGGAGCTGTTTTTT,CASSRTLGNTGELFF
TRBV28,TRBD1,TRBJ2-1,.,TGTGCCAGCCTTTATCAGGGGGCGGAGCAGTTCTTC,CASLYQGAEQFF
TRBV30,TRBD2,TRBJ2-1,.,TGTGCCTGGAGTTCATGGCTAGCGGGAGCCTACAATGAGCAGTTCTTC,CAWSSWLAGAYNEQFF
TRBV19,TRBD1,TRBJ2-3,.,TGTGCCAGTAGTAAACAGGGGCCAGATACGCAGTATTTT,CASSKQGPDTQYF
TRBV6-1,.,TRBJ1-1,.,TGTGCCAGCAGTGAAGGTCCAGGTGATGAGAGGGTTTTCTTT,CASSEGPGDERVFF
TRBV2,.,TRBJ1-5,.,TGTGCCAGCAGGCCTAGTGAGGTTCAGCCCCAGCATTTT,CASRPSEVQPQHF
TRBV19,.,TRBJ1-1,few,TGTGCCAGTAGTACTAGAGAGAACACTGAAGCTTTCTTT,CASSTRENTEAFF
TRBV19,TRBD2,TRBJ2-5,.,TGTGCCAGTAGTATGACGACTAGCGGGGCCGTGGAGACCCAGTACTTC,CASSMTTSGAVETQYF
TRBV7-9,TRBD2,TRBJ2-7,.,TGTGCCAGCAGCTTTTCTCTCACTAGCGGGTCCTACGAGCAGTACTTC,CASSFSLTSGSYEQYF
TRBV4-1,.,TRBJ1-5,.,TGCGCCAGCAGCCAAGGACAGAATAGCAATCAGCCCCAGCATTTT,CASSQGQNSNQPQHF
TRBV3-1/TRBV3-2,TRBD1,TRBJ2-5,.,TGTGCCAGCAGCCAAGACGGCACAGGGGGCGAAGAGACCCAGTACTTC,CASSQDGTGGEETQYF
TRBV4-1,TRBD1,TRBJ2-1,.,TGCGCCAGCAGCCAAGATGGGACAGGGCCCTACAATGAGCAGTTCTTC,CASSQDGTGPYNEQFF
TRBV28,.,TRBJ1-1,.,TGTGCCAGCAGTTTTTATAGAGCTGAAGCTTTCTTT,CASSFYRAEAFF